This TCR beta chain emerged from a study of cytomegalovirus exposure and HLA in healthy donors. PCR amplification relied on 60 Vbeta primers (plus 13 Jbeta primers). Profiling relied on immunoSEQ multiplex PCR, and the TCRdb table lists in-frame clones only, not all of them. The sample gives about 190,000 clones, under 85% of which show up once; 1.6% is in the top ten. This CDR3 is built from 15 residues. Per germline, CDR1 MDHEN and CDR2 SYDVKM. J was trimmed by 6 bases and V by 7 bases; bases with no gene match: 9. Everyone who donated was a healthy bone marrow donor. The source material was PBMCs. The receptor was derived from a woman between 18 and 29 years old in good health and CMV-seronegative. The V and J genes are TRBV28 and TRBJ2-3; TRBD1 aligns across 11 bases. The DNA of the CDR3 is TGTGCCAGCAACAACCCCGGGACAGGGGGGGATACGCAGTATTTT. Its translation is CASNNPGTGGDTQYF.